The 2 T cell receptor beta chains in this list originate from one sample, sequenced in a study of blood T cell repertoires in COVID-19. Sequencing was performed with immunoSEQ multiplex PCR; in TCRdb, only in-frame clones are kept and a portion is missing. The sample yields some 200,000 clones, about 83% seen once. Sample: PBMCs or T cells enriched from blood (not recorded which). These receptors all come from a woman aged 50 to 65 who had been exposed to COVID-19.

This chain's CDR3 is CASSLVGWSNSPLHF. CDR3 DNA sequence: TGTGCCAGCAGCTTGGTAGGCTGGAGTAATTCACCCCTCCACTTT. V gene TRBV5-5 combines with J gene TRBJ1-6; D call uncertain. The V end was cut by 0 bases, the J end by 6 bases, with 10 bases between. Germline V gives CDR1 SGHKS, CDR2 YYEKEE (reference sequence). The length of the CDR3 is 15 residues.

The V and J genes are TRBV5-1 and TRBJ2-2; TRBD1 might be the D (6 bases). CDR3 length: 13 amino acids. Germline values: CDR1 SGHRS, CDR2 YFSETQ. V dropped 5 bases and J dropped 5 bases, with 10 bases sitting between them. DNA for the CDR3: TGCGCCAGCAGGGAACAGGGAACCGGGGAGCTGTTTTTT. Protein product: CASREQGTGELFF.